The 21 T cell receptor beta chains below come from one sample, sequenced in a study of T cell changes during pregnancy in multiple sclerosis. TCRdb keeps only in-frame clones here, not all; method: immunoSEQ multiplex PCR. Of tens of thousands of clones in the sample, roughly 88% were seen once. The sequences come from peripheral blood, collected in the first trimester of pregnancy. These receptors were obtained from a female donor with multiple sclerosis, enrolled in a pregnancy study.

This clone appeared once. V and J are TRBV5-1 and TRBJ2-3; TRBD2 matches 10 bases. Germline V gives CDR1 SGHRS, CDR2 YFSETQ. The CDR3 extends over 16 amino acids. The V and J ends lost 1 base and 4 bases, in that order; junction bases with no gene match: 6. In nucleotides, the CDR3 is TGCGCCAGCAGCTTGTGGCTAGCGGGAGTCCCAGATACGCAGTATTTT. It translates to CASSLWLAGVPDTQYF.

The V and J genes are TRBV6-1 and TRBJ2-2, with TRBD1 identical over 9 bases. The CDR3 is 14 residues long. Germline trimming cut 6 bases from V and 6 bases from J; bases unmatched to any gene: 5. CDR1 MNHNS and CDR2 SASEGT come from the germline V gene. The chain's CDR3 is CASRRTGESGELFF. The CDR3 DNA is TGTGCCAGCAGACGGACAGGGGAATCCGGGGAGCTGTTTTTT.

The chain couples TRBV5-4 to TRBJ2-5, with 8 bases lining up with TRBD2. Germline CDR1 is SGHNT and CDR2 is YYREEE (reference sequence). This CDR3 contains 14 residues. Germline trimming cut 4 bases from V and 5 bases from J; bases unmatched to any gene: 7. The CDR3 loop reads CASSPGGGHETQYF. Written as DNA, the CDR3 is TGTGCCAGCAGCCCCGGGGGGGGGCATGAGACCCAGTACTTC.

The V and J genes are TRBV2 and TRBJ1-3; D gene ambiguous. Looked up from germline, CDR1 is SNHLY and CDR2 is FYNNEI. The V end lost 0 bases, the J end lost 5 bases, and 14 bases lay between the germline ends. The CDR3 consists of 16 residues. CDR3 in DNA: TGTGCCAGCAGTGAAGCGCCCGCTTCACTTAGAAACACCATATATTTT. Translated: CASSEAPASLRNTIYF.

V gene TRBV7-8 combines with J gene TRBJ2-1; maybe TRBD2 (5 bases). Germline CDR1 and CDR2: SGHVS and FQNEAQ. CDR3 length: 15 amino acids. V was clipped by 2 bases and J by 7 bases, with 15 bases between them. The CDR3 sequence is CASSLREGPGNEQFF. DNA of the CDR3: TGTGCCAGCAGCTTAAGAGAAGGCCCGGGGAATGAGCAGTTCTTC.

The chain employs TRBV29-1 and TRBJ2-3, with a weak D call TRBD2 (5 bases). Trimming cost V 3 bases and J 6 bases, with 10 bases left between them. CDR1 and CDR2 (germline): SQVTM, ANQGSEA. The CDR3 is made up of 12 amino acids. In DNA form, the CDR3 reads TGCAGCGTTGAGGAGGTGGAGGATACGCAGTATTTT. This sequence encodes CSVEEVEDTQYF.

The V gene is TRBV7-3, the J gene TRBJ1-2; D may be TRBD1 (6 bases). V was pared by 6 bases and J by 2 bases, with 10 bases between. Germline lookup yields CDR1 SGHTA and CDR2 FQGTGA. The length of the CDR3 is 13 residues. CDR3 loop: CASRVDRNYGYTF. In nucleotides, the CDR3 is TGTGCCAGCAGGGTCGACAGGAACTATGGCTACACCTTC. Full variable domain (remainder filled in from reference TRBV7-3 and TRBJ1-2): GAGVSQTPSNKVTEKGKYVELRCDPISGHTALYWYRQSLGQGPEFLIYFQGTGAADDSGLPNDRFFAVRPEGSVSTLKIQRTERGDSAVYLCASRVDRNYGYTFGSGTRLTVV.

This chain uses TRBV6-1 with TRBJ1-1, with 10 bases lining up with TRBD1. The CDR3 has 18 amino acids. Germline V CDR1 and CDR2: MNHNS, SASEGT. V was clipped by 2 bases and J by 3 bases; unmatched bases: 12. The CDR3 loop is CASSERRTGGIRDTEAFF. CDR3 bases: TGTGCCAGCAGTGAAAGGAGGACAGGGGGTATCAGGGACACTGAAGCTTTCTTT.

The CDR3 DNA sequence: TGTGCCTGGAGTGCCCCAGGGAATCGTAATCAGCCCCAGCATTTT. Translation: CAWSAPGNRNQPQHF. This chain uses TRBV30 with TRBJ1-5, with D tentatively TRBD1 (5 bases). Germline V gene data show CDR1 as GTSNPN and CDR2 as SVGIG (reference sequence). The CDR3 totals 15 residues. V was pared by 1 base and J by 4 bases, with 14 bases between. The full variable domain, its missing parts supplied by reference TRBV30 and TRBJ1-5, is SQTIHQWPATLVQPVGSPLSLECTVEGTSNPNLYWYRQAAGRGLQLLFYSVGIGQISSEVPQNLSASRPQDRQFILSSKKLLLSDSGFYLCAWSAPGNRNQPQHFGDGTRLSIL.

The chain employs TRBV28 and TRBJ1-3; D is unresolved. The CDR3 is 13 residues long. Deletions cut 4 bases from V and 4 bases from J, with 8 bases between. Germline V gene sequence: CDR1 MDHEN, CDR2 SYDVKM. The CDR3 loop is CASSSSMGNTIYF. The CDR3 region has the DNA TGTGCCAGCAGTTCATCTATGGGAAACACCATATATTTT.

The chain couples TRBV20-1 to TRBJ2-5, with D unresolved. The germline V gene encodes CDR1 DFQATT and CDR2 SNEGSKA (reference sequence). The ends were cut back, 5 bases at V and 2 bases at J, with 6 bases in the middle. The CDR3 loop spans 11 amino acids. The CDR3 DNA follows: TGCAGTGCTCCTAAACAAGAGACCCAGTACTTC. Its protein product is CSAPKQETQYF.

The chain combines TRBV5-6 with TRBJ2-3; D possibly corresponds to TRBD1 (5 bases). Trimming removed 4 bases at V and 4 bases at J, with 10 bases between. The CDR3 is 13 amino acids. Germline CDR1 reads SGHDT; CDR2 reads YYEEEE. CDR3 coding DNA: TGTGCCAGCAGCACCACAGGATCAGATACGCAGTATTTT. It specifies CASSTTGSDTQYF.

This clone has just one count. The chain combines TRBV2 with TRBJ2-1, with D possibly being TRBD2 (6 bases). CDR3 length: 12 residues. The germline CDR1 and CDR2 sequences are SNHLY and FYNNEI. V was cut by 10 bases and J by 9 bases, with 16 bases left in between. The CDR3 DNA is TGTGCCATATCTCGACTAGGAGGTGAGCAGTTCTTC. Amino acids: CAISRLGGEQFF.

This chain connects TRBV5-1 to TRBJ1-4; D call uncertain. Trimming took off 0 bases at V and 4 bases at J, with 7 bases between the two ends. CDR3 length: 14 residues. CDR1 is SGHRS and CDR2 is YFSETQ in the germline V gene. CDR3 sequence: CASSLGQINEKLFF. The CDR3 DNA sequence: TGCGCCAGCAGCTTGGGGCAGATTAATGAAAAACTGTTTTTT.

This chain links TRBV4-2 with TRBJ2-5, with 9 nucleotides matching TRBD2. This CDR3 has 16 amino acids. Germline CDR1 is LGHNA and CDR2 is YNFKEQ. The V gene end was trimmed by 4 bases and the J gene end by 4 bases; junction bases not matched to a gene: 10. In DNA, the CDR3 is TGTGCCAGCAGCCCATCTGGCGGGAGGGTCGGAGAGACCCAGTACTTC. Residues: CASSPSGGRVGETQYF.

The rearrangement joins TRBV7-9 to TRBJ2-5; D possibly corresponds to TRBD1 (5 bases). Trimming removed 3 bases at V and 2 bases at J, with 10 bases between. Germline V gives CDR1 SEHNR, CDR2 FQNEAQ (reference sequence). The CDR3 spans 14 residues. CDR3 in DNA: TGTGCCAGCAGCTTGGGGCAGGGACAAGAGACCCAGTACTTC. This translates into CASSLGQGQETQYF.

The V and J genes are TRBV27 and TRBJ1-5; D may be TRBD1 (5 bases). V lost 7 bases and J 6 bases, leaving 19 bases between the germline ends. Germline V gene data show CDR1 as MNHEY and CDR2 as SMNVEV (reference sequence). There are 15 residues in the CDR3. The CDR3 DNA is TGTGCCAGCACCCCTGGAGGGAGTGGGGGTCAGCCCCAGCATTTT. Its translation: CASTPGGSGGQPQHF.

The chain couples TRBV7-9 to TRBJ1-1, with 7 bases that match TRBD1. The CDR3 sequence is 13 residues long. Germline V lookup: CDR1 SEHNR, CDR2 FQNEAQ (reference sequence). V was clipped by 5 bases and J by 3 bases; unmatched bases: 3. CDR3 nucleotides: TGTGCCAGCAGCCCTACAGGGGACACTGAAGCTTTCTTT. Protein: CASSPTGDTEAFF.

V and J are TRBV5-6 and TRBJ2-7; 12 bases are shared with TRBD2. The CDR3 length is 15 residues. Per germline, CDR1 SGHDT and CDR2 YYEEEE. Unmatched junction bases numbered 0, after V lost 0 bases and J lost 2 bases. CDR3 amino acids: CASSLGLAGAYEQYF. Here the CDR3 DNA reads TGTGCCAGCAGCTTGGGACTAGCGGGAGCCTACGAGCAGTACTTC.

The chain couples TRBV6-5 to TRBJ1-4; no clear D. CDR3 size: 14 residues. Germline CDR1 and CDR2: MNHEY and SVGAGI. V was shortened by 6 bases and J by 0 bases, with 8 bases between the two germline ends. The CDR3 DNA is TGTGCCAGCAGACCAACAACAACTAATGAAAAACTGTTTTTT. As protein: CASRPTTTNEKLFF.

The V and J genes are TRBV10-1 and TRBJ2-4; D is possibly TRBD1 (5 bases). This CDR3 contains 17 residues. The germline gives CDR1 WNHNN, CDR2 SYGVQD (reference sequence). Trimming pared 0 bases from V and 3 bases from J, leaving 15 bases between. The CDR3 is CASSESIGAYGKNIQYF. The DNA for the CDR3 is TGCGCCAGCAGTGAGTCCATAGGGGCTTACGGCAAAAACATTCAGTACTTC.